In its sample, the clone carrying this TCR beta chain was seen a few times. This sample is drawn from a study of CD8+ T cells in alopecia areata. Overall study: Treated patients received oral tofacitinib, 5 to 10 mg twice daily.

Using a FACSAria, the CD4+ and CD8+ T cells were sorted from the PBMCs. Investigators isolated RNA and reverse transcribed it into cDNA to act as the sequencing template. Profiling relied on immunoSEQ multiplex PCR, and the TCRdb table lists in-frame clones only, not all of them. The profile covers around 140,000 clones, with 45% to 50% appearing a single time and around 19% taken by the ten largest. The germline gives CDR1 SEHNR, CDR2 FQNEAQ (reference sequence). V was pared by 1 base and J by 0 bases, with 10 bases between. The CDR3 spans 15 residues. This rearrangement joins TRBV7-9 to TRBJ2-7, with a possible D match to TRBD2 (6 bases). Sequences were derived from CD8+ T cells sorted from blood, sampled at week 0. The receptor was derived from a human donor with alopecia areata. The CDR3 loop is CASSLGSGRSYEQYF. Here the CDR3 DNA reads TGTGCCAGCAGCTTAGGTAGCGGACGCTCCTACGAGCAGTACTTC.